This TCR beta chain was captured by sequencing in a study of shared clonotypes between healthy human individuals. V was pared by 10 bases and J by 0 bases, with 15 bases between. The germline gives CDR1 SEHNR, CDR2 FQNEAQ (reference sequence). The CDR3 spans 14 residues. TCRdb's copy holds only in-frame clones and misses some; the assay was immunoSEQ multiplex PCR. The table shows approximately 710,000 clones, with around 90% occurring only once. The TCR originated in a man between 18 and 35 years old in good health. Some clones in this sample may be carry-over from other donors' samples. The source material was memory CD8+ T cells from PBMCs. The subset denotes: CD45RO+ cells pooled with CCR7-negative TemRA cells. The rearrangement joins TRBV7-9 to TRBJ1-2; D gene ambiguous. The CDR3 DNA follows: TGTGCCATCCTAGCCCCCCCTCCTAACTATGGCTACACCTTC. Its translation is CAILAPPPNYGYTF.